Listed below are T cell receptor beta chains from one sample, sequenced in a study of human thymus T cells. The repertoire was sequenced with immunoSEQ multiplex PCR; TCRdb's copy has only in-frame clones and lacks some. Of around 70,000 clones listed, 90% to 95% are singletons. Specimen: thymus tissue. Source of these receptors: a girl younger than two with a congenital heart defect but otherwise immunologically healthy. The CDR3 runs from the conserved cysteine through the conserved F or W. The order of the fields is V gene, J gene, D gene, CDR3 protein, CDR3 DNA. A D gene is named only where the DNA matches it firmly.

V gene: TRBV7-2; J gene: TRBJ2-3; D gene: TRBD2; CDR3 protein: CASSLYGGRAGDTQYF; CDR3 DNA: TGTGCCAGCAGCTTATACGGCGGGAGGGCCGGGGATACGCAGTATTTT
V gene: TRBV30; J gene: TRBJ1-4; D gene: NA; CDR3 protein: CAWSLRDQKLFF; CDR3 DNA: TGTGCCTGGAGTTTAAGGGACCAGAAACTGTTTTTT
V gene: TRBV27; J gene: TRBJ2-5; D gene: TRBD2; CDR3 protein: CASSFQGLAGGRETQYF; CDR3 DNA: TGTGCCAGCAGTTTTCAGGGACTAGCGGGGGGGAGGGAGACCCAGTACTTC
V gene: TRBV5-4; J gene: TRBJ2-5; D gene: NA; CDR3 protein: CASSLDPSRVNIKETQYF; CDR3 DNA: TGTGCCAGCAGCTTGGATCCGTCAAGGGTCAATATAAAAGAGACCCAGTACTTC
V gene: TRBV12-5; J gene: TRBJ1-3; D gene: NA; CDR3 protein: CASGLWREGSGNTIYF; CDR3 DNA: TGTGCTAGTGGTTTGTGGAGGGAAGGCTCTGGAAACACCATATATTTT
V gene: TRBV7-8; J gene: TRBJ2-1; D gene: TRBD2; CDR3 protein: CASSLVGKREELLSYNEQFF; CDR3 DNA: TGTGCCAGCAGCTTAGTCGGTAAGCGGGAGGAACTTTTATCCTACAATGAGCAGTTCTTC
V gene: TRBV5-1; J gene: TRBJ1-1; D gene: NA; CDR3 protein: CASSGAAGLGTEAFF; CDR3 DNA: TGCGCCAGCAGCGGCGCGGCAGGGTTGGGCACTGAAGCTTTCTTT
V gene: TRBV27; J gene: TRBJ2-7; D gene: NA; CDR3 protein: CASSPTPYEQYF; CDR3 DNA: TGTGCCAGCAGTCCCACCCCCTACGAGCAGTACTTC
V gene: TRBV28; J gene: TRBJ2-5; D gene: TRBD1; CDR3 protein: CASREIRDSHQETQYF; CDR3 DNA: TGTGCCAGCAGAGAAATCCGGGACAGCCACCAAGAGACCCAGTACTTC
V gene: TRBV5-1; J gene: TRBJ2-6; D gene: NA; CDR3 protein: CASSLAGSEGGWYSGANVLTF; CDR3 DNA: TGCGCCAGCAGCTTGGCCGGGAGTGAAGGTGGGTGGTACTCTGGGGCCAACGTCCTGACTTTC
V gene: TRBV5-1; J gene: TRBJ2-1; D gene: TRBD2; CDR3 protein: CASSWATSGRADEQFF; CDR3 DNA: TGCGCCAGCAGCTGGGCGACTAGCGGGAGGGCGGATGAGCAGTTCTTC
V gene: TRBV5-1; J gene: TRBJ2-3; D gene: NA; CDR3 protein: CASSFSSTDTQYF; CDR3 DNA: TGCGCCAGCAGCTTTTCCTCCACAGATACGCAGTATTTT
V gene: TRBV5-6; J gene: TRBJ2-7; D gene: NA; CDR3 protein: CASSLEVPDEQYF; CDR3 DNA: TGTGCCAGCAGCTTGGAGGTCCCAGACGAGCAGTACTTC
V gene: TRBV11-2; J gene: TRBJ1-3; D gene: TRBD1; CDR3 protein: CASSLRQGGNTIYF; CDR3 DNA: TGTGCCAGCAGCCTCCGACAGGGAGGGAACACCATATATTTT
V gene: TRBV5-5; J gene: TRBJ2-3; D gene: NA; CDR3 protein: CASSSLRVAASTDTQYF; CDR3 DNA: TGTGCCAGCAGCTCCCTTAGGGTGGCGGCTAGCACAGATACGCAGTATTTT
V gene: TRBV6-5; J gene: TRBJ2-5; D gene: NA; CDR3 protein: CASKGGLQETQYF; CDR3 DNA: TGTGCCAGCAAAGGGGGGCTCCAAGAGACCCAGTACTTC
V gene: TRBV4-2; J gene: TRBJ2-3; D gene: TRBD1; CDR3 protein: CASSQPQTGGLSTDTQYF; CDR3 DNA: TGTGCCAGCAGCCAGCCACAGACAGGGGGCCTAAGCACAGATACGCAGTATTTT
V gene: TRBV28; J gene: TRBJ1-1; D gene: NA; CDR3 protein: CASSCVDQGIREAFF; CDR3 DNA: TGTGCCAGCAGTTGCGTTGACCAGGGGATTAGGGAAGCTTTCTTT
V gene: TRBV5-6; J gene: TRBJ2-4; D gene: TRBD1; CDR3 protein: CASSVLGQGALAKNIQYF; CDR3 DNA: TGTGCCAGCAGCGTACTCGGGCAGGGGGCCTTAGCCAAAAACATTCAGTACTTC
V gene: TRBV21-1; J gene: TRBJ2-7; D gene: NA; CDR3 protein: CARSTVTLYEQYF; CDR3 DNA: TGTGCCAGATCGACAGTTACCCTCTACGAGCAGTACTTC
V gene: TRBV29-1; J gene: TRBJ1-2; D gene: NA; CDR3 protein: CSVGGTDCYTF; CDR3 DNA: TGCAGCGTTGGAGGGACCGATTGCTACACCTTC
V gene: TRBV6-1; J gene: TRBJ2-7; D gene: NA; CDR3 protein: CASKSRGPTSYEQYF; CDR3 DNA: TGTGCCAGCAAGTCTAGAGGCCCCACGTCCTACGAGCAGTACTTC
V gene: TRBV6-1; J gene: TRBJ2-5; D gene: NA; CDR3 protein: CASSAVPPKQGWETQYF; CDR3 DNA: TGTGCCAGCAGTGCCGTCCCCCCTAAACAGGGTTGGGAGACCCAGTACTTC
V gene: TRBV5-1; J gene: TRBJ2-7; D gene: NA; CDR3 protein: CASSPQGGGYEQYF; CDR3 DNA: TGCGCCAGCAGCCCCCAGGGGGGAGGCTACGAGCAGTACTTC
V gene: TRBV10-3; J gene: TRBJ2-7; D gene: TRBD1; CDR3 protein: CAISESTGIPYEQYF; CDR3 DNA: TGTGCCATCAGTGAGTCGACAGGGATTCCCTACGAGCAGTACTTC
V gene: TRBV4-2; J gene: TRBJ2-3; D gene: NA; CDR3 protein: CASSQPRLGDTQYF; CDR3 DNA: TGTGCCAGCAGCCAGCCCCGACTAGGGGATACGCAGTATTTT
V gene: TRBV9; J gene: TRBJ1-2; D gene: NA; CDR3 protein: CASSVQGMWDYGYTF; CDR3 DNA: TGTGCCAGCAGCGTACAGGGGATGTGGGACTATGGCTACACCTTC
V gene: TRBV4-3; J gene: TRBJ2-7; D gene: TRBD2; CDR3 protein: CASSQVYEVRREGLHEQYF; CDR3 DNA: TGCGCCAGCAGCCAAGTCTATGAGGTGCGGCGGGAGGGCCTCCACGAGCAGTACTTC
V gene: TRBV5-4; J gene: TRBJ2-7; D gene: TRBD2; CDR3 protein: CASSFSGRACEQYF; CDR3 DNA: TGTGCCAGCAGCTTTAGCGGGAGGGCCTGCGAGCAGTACTTC
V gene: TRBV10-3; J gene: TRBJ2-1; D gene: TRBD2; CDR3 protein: CAISRGLAGYNEQFF; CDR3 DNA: TGTGCCATCTCTAGGGGACTAGCGGGCTACAATGAGCAGTTCTTC
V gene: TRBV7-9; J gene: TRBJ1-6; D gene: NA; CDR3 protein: CASSKWGQDSPLHF; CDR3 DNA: TGTGCCAGCAGCAAGTGGGGCCAGGATTCACCCCTCCACTTT